Presented here are 16 T cell receptor beta chains from one specimen sequenced in a study of T-cell memory formation after mild COVID-19. TCRdb independently ran MiXCR on the 5' RACE reads; one entry per CDR3 protein. The table includes hundreds of thousands of distinct CDR3 sequences, 15% to 20% detected once. Sequenced sample: PBMCs or a T cell subset sorted from them (not recorded which). These receptors were collected from a man aged 18 to 35 who had mild COVID-19 (a few samples of this study predate the infection). Cell type and time point are not known.

This chain links TRBV5-6 with TRBJ2-3, with 8 positions matching TRBD2. Germline V gene data show CDR1 as SGHDT and CDR2 as YYEEEE. V gave up 4 bases and J gave up 2 bases; unmatched junction bases: 12. The CDR3 contains 17 residues. CDR3: CASSGSAWRGDTDTQYF. The CDR3 DNA follows: TGTGCCAGCAGCGGCTCAGCCTGGCGGGGGGACACAGATACGCAGTATTTT.

The chain has TRBV18 and TRBJ1-2; possibly TRBD1 for D (5 bases). Trimming removed 2 bases from V and 6 bases from J, with 16 bases in between. Germline CDR1 reads KGHSH; CDR2 reads LQKENI. This CDR3 is 15 amino acids long. The CDR3 region has the DNA TGTGCCAGCTCACCAGATTCCAGGGCGGTGGATGGCTACACCTTC. Amino acid sequence: CASSPDSRAVDGYTF.

The chain is built from TRBV5-1 and TRBJ2-3, with D tentatively TRBD1 (5 bases). Per germline, CDR1 SGHRS and CDR2 YFSETQ. The CDR3 length is 13 residues. Trimming took 4 bases from V and 1 from J, leaving 7 bases between them. The CDR3 DNA is TGCGCCAGCAGCCAACAGGGCACAGATACGCAGTATTTT. This codes for CASSQQGTDTQYF.

V usage is TRBV20-1 and J usage is TRBJ2-2; 9 bases are a match to TRBD2. The CDR3 length is 13 residues. Germline V CDR1 and CDR2: DFQATT, SNEGSKA (reference sequence). The J segment lost 7 bases and the V segment lost 6 bases, leaving 6 bases of the junction unmatched. CDR3: CSATKTSGGELFF. The CDR3 DNA reads as TGCAGTGCAACGAAGACTAGCGGCGGGGAGCTGTTTTTT.

In its sample, this clonotype was seen a few times. The rearrangement joins TRBV7-8 to TRBJ1-5; possible D gene TRBD1, 6 bases. From germline, CDR1 is SGHVS and CDR2 FQNEAQ. Trimming removed 6 bases at V and 3 bases at J, with 18 bases between. The CDR3 runs 16 residues. The CDR3 region is CASRRGEADDNQPQHF. CDR3 DNA: TGTGCCAGCAGGAGGGGGGAGGCAGATGACAATCAGCCCCAGCATTTT.

The chain employs TRBV6-2 or TRBV6-3 and TRBJ2-1, with D hard to call. Trimming took 5 bases from V and 5 from J, leaving 7 bases between them. This CDR3 contains 12 residues. Germline V gives CDR1 MNHEY, CDR2 SVGEGT. The CDR3 is CASSNPDNEQFF. DNA for the CDR3: TGTGCCAGCAGTAACCCCGACAATGAGCAGTTCTTC.

The V gene is TRBV27, the J gene TRBJ2-2; TRBD1 agrees at 7 bases. V shed 6 bases, J shed 3 bases, and the junction held 7 bases outside the gene matches. The CDR3 loop spans 15 amino acids. Germline CDR1 reads MNHEY; CDR2 reads SMNVEV (reference sequence). The CDR3 nucleotides read TGTGCCAGCAGACGACAGGGTACTGACACCGGGGAGCTGTTTTTT. As protein: CASRRQGTDTGELFF.

The V call is TRBV10-3, the J call TRBJ2-1, with D uncertain. CDR1 is ENHRY and CDR2 is SYGVKD in the germline V gene. Trimming pared 4 bases from V and 8 bases from J, leaving 12 bases between. CDR3 length equals 13 residues. CDR3 DNA: TGTGCCATCAGTGGTACCAGGAGCGATGAGCAGTTCTTC. This sequence encodes CAISGTRSDEQFF.

This clonotype showed up just a few times. The J gene is TRBJ1-6, the V gene TRBV14; TRBD1 might be the D (6 bases). Germline values: CDR1 SGHDN, CDR2 FVKESK. V was shortened by 6 bases and J by 9 bases, with 15 bases between the two germline ends. CDR3 length: 14 amino acids. The CDR3 DNA follows: TGTGCCAGCAGTCCGGGCAGGGGAGCTTCACCCCTCCACTTT. Its protein is CASSPGRGASPLHF.

This clonotype was found many times. At one boundary the junction diverges from the germline segment, which might be a read error. V gene TRBV28 combines with J gene TRBJ1-1; tentatively, D is TRBD1 (5 bases). CDR3 size: 14 residues. Looked up from germline, CDR1 is MDHEN and CDR2 is SYDVKM. CDR3 region: CASSLGGMNTEAFF. The CDR3 nucleotides read TGCGCCAGCAGCTTGGGGGGAATGAACACTGAAGCTTTCTTT.

The chain uses TRBV7-9 and TRBJ1-2; D unclear. The CDR3 contains 13 residues. V gave up 1 base and J gave up 4 bases, with 7 bases separating them. The germline V gene has CDR1 SEHNR and CDR2 FQNEAQ (reference sequence). The CDR3 coding sequence is TGTGCCAGCAGCTTAGACCCAGGCTATGGCTACACCTTC. Translated: CASSLDPGYGYTF.

The V call is TRBV20-1, the J call TRBJ2-4; D unresolved. V dropped 3 bases and J dropped 3 bases, with 12 bases sitting between them. Germline V lookup: CDR1 DFQATT, CDR2 SNEGSKA (reference sequence). The CDR3 covers 14 residues. The CDR3 region has the DNA TGCAGTGCTAGTTCTATTCAGGTCAAAAACATTCAGTACTTC. It translates to CSASSIQVKNIQYF.

In this sample, this clonotype turned up a few times. The rearrangement links TRBV2 to TRBJ2-3; TRBD1 agrees at 7 bases. J was trimmed by 0 bases and V by 3 bases; bases with no gene match: 9. This CDR3 has 17 residues. Germline values: CDR1 SNHLY, CDR2 FYNNEI. This chain's CDR3 is CASSDIPLDRSTDTQYF. CDR3 DNA sequence: TGTGCCAGCAGTGACATACCTTTGGACAGGAGCACAGATACGCAGTATTTT. The full variable domain, in which reference TRBV2 and TRBJ2-3 provide the parts outside the CDR3, is EPEVTQTPSHQVTQMGQEVILRCVPISNHLYFYWYRQILGQKVEFLVSFYNNEISEKSEIFDDQFSVERPDGSNFTLKIRSTKLEDSAMYFCASSDIPLDRSTDTQYFGPGTRLTVL.

This clonotype showed up just a few times. The genes are TRBV7-2 and TRBJ2-5; a possible D gene is TRBD1 (5 bases). This CDR3 has 14 amino acids. Germline V gene data show CDR1 as SGHTA and CDR2 as FQGNSA. Trimming stripped 5 bases from V and 2 bases from J, with 12 bases between. The CDR3 nucleotides are TGTGCCAGCAGCCCAAGCAGGGTTCAAGAGACCCAGTACTTC. It is translated as CASSPSRVQETQYF.

This chain joins TRBV6-6 and TRBJ2-7; D may be TRBD1 (5 bases). The CDR3 consists of 11 residues. CDR1 MNHNY and CDR2 SVGAGI come from the germline V gene (reference sequence). Trimming took off 6 bases at V and 3 bases at J, with 6 bases between the two ends. The CDR3: CASRTDYEQYV. The CDR3 nucleotides read TGTGCCAGCAGGACAGACTACGAGCAGTACGTC.

This clonotype was detected only a few times. V is TRBV4-3 and J is TRBJ2-7; tentatively, D is TRBD1 (6 bases). CDR1 LGHNA and CDR2 YSLEER come from the germline V gene. Trimming took off 3 bases at V and 3 bases at J, with 15 bases between the two ends. The CDR3 has 15 residues. CDR3 nucleotide sequence: TGCGCCAGCAGCCAGGGACAAGGCCCTCACTACGAGCAGTACGTC. Its translation is CASSQGQGPHYEQYV.